One and the same sample provided the 30 T cell receptor beta chains below, sequenced in a study of cytomegalovirus exposure and HLA in healthy donors. Sequencing was performed with immunoSEQ multiplex PCR; in TCRdb, only in-frame clones are kept and a portion is missing. This sample has some 130,000 clones; 70% to 90% occur once, and the top ten carry roughly 3%. Sequenced: PBMCs. Receptors were obtained from a man aged 18 to 35 in good health and CMV-seronegative.

The rearrangement links TRBV5-1 to TRBJ1-4, with 7 bases identical to TRBD1. The CDR3 totals 14 residues. The junction had 4 bases not matched to a gene; V was cut back by 4 bases and J by 4 bases. Germline CDR1 is SGHRS and CDR2 is YFSETQ. Here the CDR3 reads CASSRDSLNEKLFF. CDR3 bases: TGCGCCAGCAGCAGGGACAGCCTTAATGAAAAACTGTTTTTT.

The chain carries TRBV27 and TRBJ1-2; TRBD1 aligns across 9 bases. Germline V CDR1 and CDR2: MNHEY, SMNVEV (reference sequence). The CDR3 has 15 amino acids. Germline trimming cut 5 bases from V and 6 bases from J; bases unmatched to any gene: 10. The CDR3 region has the DNA TGTGCCAGCAGTGTCTCACAGGGGGCTTTCCATGGCTACACCTTC. Its translation is CASSVSQGAFHGYTF.

This clone was counted only a few times. The chain links TRBV5-4 to TRBJ1-1; 9 bases agree with TRBD1. CDR1 and CDR2 (germline): SGHNT, YYREEE (reference sequence). J was trimmed by 5 bases and V by 0 bases; bases with no gene match: 2. The CDR3 sequence is 14 residues long. This chain's CDR3 is CASSLETGGTEAFF. CDR3 bases: TGTGCCAGCAGCTTGGAGACAGGGGGAACTGAAGCTTTCTTT.

The rearrangement links TRBV18 to TRBJ2-1; the match to TRBD1 covers 8 bases. The germline V gene has CDR1 KGHSH and CDR2 LQKENI. V lost 2 bases and J lost 12; bases outside the gene matches: 9. CDR3 length: 14 amino acids. The CDR3 spells CASSPGQGGFVQFF. CDR3 coding DNA: TGTGCCAGCTCACCAGGACAGGGCGGTTTTGTGCAGTTCTTC.

The rearrangement joins TRBV6-6 to TRBJ2-7; 8 nucleotides align to TRBD1. J lost 7 bases, V lost 7 bases, and 12 bases had no gene match. The CDR3 runs 14 residues. Germline V lookup: CDR1 MNHNY, CDR2 SVGAGI (reference sequence). The CDR3 reads CASTQPGGSREQYF. The CDR3 nucleotides read TGTGCCAGCACCCAACCAGGGGGCTCTCGGGAGCAGTACTTC.

The chain links TRBV2 to TRBJ1-4; D possibly corresponds to TRBD1 (6 bases). The CDR3 is 16 amino acids. From germline, CDR1 is SNHLY and CDR2 FYNNEI. Trimming took 4 bases from V and 0 from J, leaving 12 bases between them. In DNA, the CDR3 is TGTGCCAGCAGTGCTCGGGACACCACAACTAATGAAAAACTGTTTTTT. Protein product: CASSARDTTTNEKLFF.

The J gene is TRBJ1-2, the V gene TRBV5-1; no clear D gene. CDR3 size: 13 residues. Germline values: CDR1 SGHRS, CDR2 YFSETQ. Trimming shortened V by 3 bases and J by 5 bases, and 11 bases separated the two germline ends. The CDR3 nucleotides are TGCGCCAGCAGCTACCCGGAGGCGTATGGCTACACCTTC. It is translated as CASSYPEAYGYTF.

This sequence joins TRBV21-1 and TRBJ1-1; TRBD1 was called by the table and not checked on the DNA. TRBV21-1 corresponds to a pseudogene. The CDR3 spans 13 residues. This CDR3 reads CASSKVPVTEAFF. CDR3 in DNA: TGTGCCAGCAGCAAAGTCCCAGTCACTGAAGCTTTCTTT.

J is TRBJ2-1 and V is TRBV5-1, with D possibly being TRBD1 (5 bases). The CDR3 runs 16 residues. Trimming cost V 3 bases and J 0 bases, with 13 bases left between them. In germline, CDR1 is SGHRS, CDR2 YFSETQ. The DNA of the CDR3 is TGCGCCAGCAGCTCCCTCGGACAAAGCTCCTACAATGAGCAGTTCTTC. This encodes CASSSLGQSSYNEQFF.

The chain's CDR3 is CACTDQGARSYNEQFF. CDR3 in DNA: TGTGCCTGTACAGATCAGGGGGCCCGCTCCTACAATGAGCAGTTCTTC. The rearrangement uses TRBV30 and TRBJ2-1; 8 nucleotides align to TRBD1. CDR1 is GTSNPN, CDR2 SVGIG, per germline (reference sequence). After removal of 6 bases from V and 0 bases from J, the junction contained 10 bases not matched to a gene. This CDR3 is built from 16 residues.

This sequence joins TRBV5-4 and TRBJ2-3; tentatively, D is TRBD2 (6 bases). With 3 bases removed from V and 6 bases from J, the gap between germline ends came to 20 bases. This CDR3 is 16 amino acids long. Germline assignment: CDR1 SGHNT and CDR2 YYREEE (reference sequence). The CDR3 protein is CASSSPSSSEKDTQYF. DNA of the CDR3: TGTGCCAGCAGCTCGCCCTCGTCTAGCGAGAAGGATACGCAGTATTTT.

V usage is TRBV6-5 and J usage is TRBJ1-5; maybe TRBD1 (5 bases). The V end lost 4 bases, the J end lost 7 bases, and 11 bases lay between the germline ends. The CDR3 runs 13 residues. CDR1 and CDR2 from the germline V gene are MNHEY and SVGAGI. The CDR3 bases are TGTGCCAGCAGTTCAGGGTCCAGCCAGCCCCAGCATTTT. The encoded protein is CASSSGSSQPQHF.

This chain joins TRBV18 and TRBJ1-2; 9 positions agree with TRBD1. The CDR3 loop spans 17 amino acids. Per the germline V gene, CDR1 is KGHSH and CDR2 is LQKENI. The junction had 11 bases not matched to a gene; V was cut back by 2 bases and J by 4 bases. The DNA for the CDR3 is TGTGCCAGCTCACCAACGGACAGGGGCCCTAGGGGCTATGGCTACACCTTC. The encoded protein is CASSPTDRGPRGYGYTF.

This clone was seen a few times. The gene calls are TRBV9 and TRBJ2-7; 7 bases fit TRBD1. Germline lookup yields CDR1 SGDLS and CDR2 YYNGEE. The CDR3 totals 13 residues. After removal of 0 bases from V and 4 bases from J, the junction contained 1 base not matched to a gene. The CDR3 spells CASSVGGQYEQYF. The CDR3 DNA is TGTGCCAGCAGCGTAGGGGGACAGTACGAGCAGTACTTC. The entire variable domain, with the rest obtained from reference TRBV9 and TRBJ2-7, is as follows: DSGVTQTPKHLITATGQRVTLRCSPRSGDLSVYWYQQSLDQGLQFLIQYYNGEERAKGNILERFSAQQFPDLHSELNLSSLELGDSALYFCASSVGGQYEQYFGPGTRLTVT.

Of note for this clone: Other nucleotide sequences in the sample specify the same CDR3. The chain couples TRBV25-1 to TRBJ2-1; 8 positions agree with TRBD1. V lost 3 bases, J lost 10 bases, and 2 bases stayed unmatched. The CDR3 covers 12 residues. Germline-derived CDR1 and CDR2 are MGHDK and SYGVNS. The CDR3 bases are TGTGCCAGCAGTGAGGACAGGGCCGAGCAGTTCTTC. Translating gives CASSEDRAEQFF.

The chain recombines TRBV6-4 with TRBJ1-5, with D uncertain. The V gene lost 8 bases and the J gene lost 7 bases, with 21 bases spanning the gap. This CDR3 is 15 amino acids long. Germline values: CDR1 MRHNA, CDR2 SNTAGT. The CDR3 sequence: CASLDVEEGRQPQHF. CDR3 nucleotides: TGTGCCAGCCTTGACGTCGAAGAGGGTAGGCAGCCCCAGCATTTT.

The chain couples TRBV6-5 to TRBJ1-2; D is ambiguous. Trimming shortened V by 7 bases and J by 8 bases, and 11 bases separated the two germline ends. Looked up from germline, CDR1 is MNHEY and CDR2 is SVGAGI. The CDR3 extends over 11 amino acids. The CDR3 DNA reads TGTGCCAGCAAAAATGAGAAGGGCTACACCTTC. It encodes CASKNEKGYTF.

V is TRBV27 and J is TRBJ2-1, with D possibly TRBD2 on 6 matching bases. Germline loops: CDR1 MNHEY, CDR2 SMNVEV (reference sequence). This CDR3 spans 18 amino acids. V lost 6 bases, J lost 5 bases, and 26 bases lay in between. The CDR3 sequence: CASRPGGGTATLNNEQFF. Here the CDR3 DNA reads TGTGCCAGCAGGCCCGGCGGCGGGACCGCGACTTTAAACAATGAGCAGTTCTTC.

This clone was seen a few times. CDR3 DNA: TGTGCCAGCAGGCCGGGAGATAACTACGAGCAGTACTTC. It is translated as CASRPGDNYEQYF. The chain combines TRBV6-6 with TRBJ2-7, with D possibly being TRBD2 (6 bases). CDR1 and CDR2 from the germline V gene are MNHNY and SVGAGI (reference sequence). This CDR3 contains 13 residues. V was pared by 6 bases and J by 3 bases, with 12 bases between.

The rearrangement uses TRBV6-1 and TRBJ2-7; 10 positions agree with TRBD1. Trimming took 2 bases from V and 2 from J; bases not matched to a gene: 6. CDR1 and CDR2 (germline): MNHNS, SASEGT. This CDR3 has 16 amino acids. For the CDR3, the DNA is TGTGCCAGCAGTGAACTTTCCGGGACAGGGGCCTACGAGCAGTACTTC. Protein sequence: CASSELSGTGAYEQYF.

The rearrangement uses TRBV6-1 and TRBJ2-2; D is perhaps TRBD1 (5 bases). V was cut by 3 bases and J by 3 bases, with 5 bases left in between. CDR3 length: 13 amino acids. CDR1 MNHNS and CDR2 SASEGT come from the germline V gene. In nucleotides, the CDR3 is TGTGCCAGCAGTGACAGGGACACCGGGGAGCTGTTTTTT. It codes for CASSDRDTGELFF.

The chain couples TRBV7-2 to TRBJ2-1; 7 bases line up with TRBD2. The CDR3 covers 15 residues. Germline V lookup: CDR1 SGHTA, CDR2 FQGNSA. J was trimmed by 6 bases and V by 5 bases; bases with no gene match: 10. The CDR3 region is CASSDRRAGTNEQFF. Here the CDR3 DNA reads TGTGCCAGCAGCGACCGGCGAGCGGGGACCAATGAGCAGTTCTTC.

This clone was recorded a few times. This chain links TRBV4-2 with TRBJ1-1; TRBD1 is a possible D gene (6 bases). V lost 6 bases and J 10 bases, leaving 18 bases between the germline ends. Germline assignment: CDR1 LGHNA and CDR2 YNFKEQ. The CDR3 is made up of 13 amino acids. The CDR3 spells CASSITGFTGAFF. For the CDR3, the DNA is TGTGCCAGCAGTATCACAGGGTTCACCGGAGCTTTCTTT.

The chain combines TRBV4-1 with TRBJ2-5, with TRBD2 matching over 7 bases. Germline V gene sequence: CDR1 MGHRA, CDR2 YSYEKL. The CDR3 loop spans 14 amino acids. With V trimmed by 2 bases and J by 5 bases, 5 bases remained unmatched. CDR3 sequence reads: CASSQPWEGETQYF. In DNA form, the CDR3 reads TGCGCCAGCAGCCAACCATGGGAGGGCGAGACCCAGTACTTC.

The CDR3 sequence is CATSRDNRREKLFF. In DNA form, the CDR3 reads TGTGCCACCAGCAGAGATAATCGGCGGGAAAAACTGTTTTTT. The chain couples TRBV15 to TRBJ1-4, with D unclear. V shed 0 bases and J shed 8 bases, with 10 bases lying between them. This CDR3 contains 14 residues. Germline V gene data show CDR1 as LNHNV and CDR2 as YYDKDF (reference sequence).

The chain has TRBV6-1 and TRBJ2-2; 7 nucleotides match TRBD2. The CDR3 length is 15 residues. Germline-derived CDR1 and CDR2 are MNHNS and SASEGT. V shed 5 bases, J shed 2 bases, and the junction held 5 bases outside the gene matches. The CDR3 nucleotides read TGTGCCAGCAGTTTCGGACTAGATAACACCGGGGAGCTGTTTTTT. It is translated as CASSFGLDNTGELFF.

This rearrangement joins TRBV19 to TRBJ1-2, with D possibly TRBD1 on 5 matching bases. V was pared by 6 bases and J by 5 bases, with 7 bases between. Germline CDR1 and CDR2: LNHDA and SQIVND (reference sequence). The CDR3 consists of 11 residues. The CDR3: CASSDSYGYTF. CDR3 nucleotide sequence: TGTGCCAGTAGCGACAGTTATGGCTACACCTTC.

J is TRBJ2-5 and V is TRBV28; 9 bases are shared with TRBD1. The V segment lost 2 bases and the J segment 3 bases; nucleotides outside the gene matches: 10. Germline V gene sequence: CDR1 MDHEN, CDR2 SYDVKM. This CDR3 has 17 residues. CDR3 amino acids: CASSLGLDRGTEETQYF. CDR3 bases: TGTGCCAGCAGTTTAGGATTGGACAGGGGCACCGAAGAGACCCAGTACTTC.

The chain carries TRBV7-9 and TRBJ2-1; TRBD2 matches 14 bases. There are 16 residues in the CDR3. The germline gives CDR1 SEHNR, CDR2 FQNEAQ (reference sequence). V shed 5 bases and J 4 bases; nucleotides not matched to a gene: 4. This CDR3 reads CASSTRTSGGYNEQFF. CDR3 nucleotides: TGTGCCAGCAGCACCCGGACTAGCGGGGGGTACAATGAGCAGTTCTTC.

This clone has just a few counts. This chain connects TRBV6-5 to TRBJ2-3; 8 nucleotides agree with TRBD1. V lost 5 bases to trimming and J lost 3 bases; unmatched junction nucleotides: 7. Germline V gene lookup returns CDR1 MNHEY and CDR2 SVGAGI. CDR3 length equals 15 residues. The CDR3 sequence: CASSRTGIETDTQYF. The CDR3, as DNA: TGTGCCAGCAGTCGGACAGGGATCGAGACAGATACGCAGTATTTT.